This T cell receptor (beta chain) was profiled in a study of cytomegalovirus exposure and HLA in healthy donors. The study ran its PCR with 60 Vbeta and 13 Jbeta primers. Profiling relied on immunoSEQ multiplex PCR, and the TCRdb table lists in-frame clones only, not all of them. The sample carries 90,000 to 120,000 clones, around 79% recorded once. Overall study findings and caveats: According to the study, roughly 160 TCR beta chains were cytomegalovirus-associated.

The V end lost 6 bases, the J end lost 4 bases, and 8 bases lay between the germline ends. CDR1 SGDLS and CDR2 YYNGEE come from the germline V gene. This CDR3 comprises 13 residues. Details on this clone: As yet, its antigen is unknown.

The sequence was obtained from a man aged 60-69 years in good health and CMV-seropositive. The material sequenced was PBMCs. This rearrangement joins TRBV9 to TRBJ1-6, with D perhaps TRBD1 (5 bases). The CDR3 spells CASTGGYNSPLHF. The CDR3 DNA follows: TGTGCCAGCACGGGGGGTTATAATTCACCCCTCCACTTT. Together with reference TRBV9 and TRBJ1-6, the CDR3 gives the full variable domain: DSGVTQTPKHLITATGQRVTLRCSPRSGDLSVYWYQQSLDQGLQFLIQYYNGEERAKGNILERFSAQQFPDLHSELNLSSLELGDSALYFCASTGGYNSPLHFGNGTRLTVT.